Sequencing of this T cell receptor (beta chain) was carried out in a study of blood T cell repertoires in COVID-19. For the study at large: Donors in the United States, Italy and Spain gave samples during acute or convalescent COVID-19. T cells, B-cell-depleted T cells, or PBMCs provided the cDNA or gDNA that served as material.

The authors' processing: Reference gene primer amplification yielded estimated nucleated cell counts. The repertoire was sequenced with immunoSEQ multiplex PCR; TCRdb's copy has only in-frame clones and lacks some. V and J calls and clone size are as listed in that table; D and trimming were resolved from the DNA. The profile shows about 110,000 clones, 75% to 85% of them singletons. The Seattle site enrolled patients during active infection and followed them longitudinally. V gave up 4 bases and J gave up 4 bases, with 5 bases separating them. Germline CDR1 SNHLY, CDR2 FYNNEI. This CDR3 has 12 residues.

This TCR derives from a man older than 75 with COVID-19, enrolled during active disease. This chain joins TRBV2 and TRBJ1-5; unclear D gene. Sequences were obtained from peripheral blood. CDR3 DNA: TGTGCCAGCAGTGGGCAGAATCAGCCCCAGCATTTT. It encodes CASSGQNQPQHF.